This note documents a single T cell receptor (beta chain) sequence. Data came from immunoSEQ multiplex PCR; TCRdb stores just in-frame clones and leaves some out. Seen here are under 13,000 clones, approximately 79% observed once, and the top ten hold 6% to 8%. This CDR3 is 11 amino acids long. V lost 8 bases and J 8 bases, leaving 10 bases between the germline ends. Germline loops: CDR1 LGHDT, CDR2 YNNKEL (reference sequence). The sample comes from a study of blood T cell repertoires in COVID-19. Background on the study: Acute and convalescent COVID-19 specimens originated in the United States, Italy and Spain. T cells, B-cell-depleted T cells, or PBMCs provided the cDNA or gDNA that served as material.

Input material: peripheral blood. The rearrangement uses TRBV3-1 (or the pseudogene TRBV3-2) and TRBJ1-3; D gene uncertain. The receptor's source is a man in his 70s with active COVID-19. CDR3 protein: CASRGADTIYF. CDR3 nucleotide sequence: TGTGCCAGCCGGGGTGCGGACACCATATATTTT.